Given below is one T cell receptor (beta chain) in context. With 6 bases clipped from V and 2 bases from J, the junction kept 10 bases outside the gene matches. The V gene's germline CDR1 is SNHLY and CDR2 FYNNEI. This CDR3 is built from 17 residues. The sample belongs to a study of breast tumors, draining lymph nodes, adjacent tissues. MiXCR was run by TCRdb on the multiplex PCR reads, yielding one entry per CDR3 protein. The sample shows more than 12,000 distinct CDR3 sequences, 55% of them seen only once. Sequencing was carried out using tumor-adjacent breast tissue. The clonotype originates from a female donor with breast cancer. Some clones in this sample may be carry-over from other donors' samples. This sequence joins TRBV2 and TRBJ1-4; 9 bases agree with TRBD1. CDR3 region: CASRLRTGEQTNEKLFF. For the CDR3, the DNA is TGTGCCAGCAGGCTAAGGACAGGGGAACAGACTAATGAAAAACTGTTTTTT.